The present T cell receptor beta chain was sequenced within a study of cytomegalovirus exposure and HLA in healthy donors. Study context: The same platform as the 666 first-cohort repertoires was used for the 95 to 150 validation repertoires, a later analysis reported. Whole-study results and caveats: In vitro, three CMV-associated chains proved specific for CMV antigens.

With regard to this clone: What it binds is unknown.

The data were produced by immunoSEQ multiplex PCR, yet TCRdb's version contains in-frame clones alone and is incomplete. The table includes 230,000 or so clones, just over 85% detected once. V lost 5 bases, J lost 1 base, and 8 bases stayed unmatched. The V gene's germline CDR1 is MDHEN and CDR2 SYDVKM. The CDR3 is 15 amino acids. This chain connects TRBV28 to TRBJ2-7; 7 bases agree with TRBD2. The sequenced material came from PBMCs. This receptor was taken from a woman between 18 and 29 years old in good health and CMV-seronegative. CDR3 residues: CASSLFRDYSYEQYF. CDR3 DNA sequence: TGTGCCAGCAGTCTTTTCCGGGACTATTCCTACGAGCAGTACTTC.